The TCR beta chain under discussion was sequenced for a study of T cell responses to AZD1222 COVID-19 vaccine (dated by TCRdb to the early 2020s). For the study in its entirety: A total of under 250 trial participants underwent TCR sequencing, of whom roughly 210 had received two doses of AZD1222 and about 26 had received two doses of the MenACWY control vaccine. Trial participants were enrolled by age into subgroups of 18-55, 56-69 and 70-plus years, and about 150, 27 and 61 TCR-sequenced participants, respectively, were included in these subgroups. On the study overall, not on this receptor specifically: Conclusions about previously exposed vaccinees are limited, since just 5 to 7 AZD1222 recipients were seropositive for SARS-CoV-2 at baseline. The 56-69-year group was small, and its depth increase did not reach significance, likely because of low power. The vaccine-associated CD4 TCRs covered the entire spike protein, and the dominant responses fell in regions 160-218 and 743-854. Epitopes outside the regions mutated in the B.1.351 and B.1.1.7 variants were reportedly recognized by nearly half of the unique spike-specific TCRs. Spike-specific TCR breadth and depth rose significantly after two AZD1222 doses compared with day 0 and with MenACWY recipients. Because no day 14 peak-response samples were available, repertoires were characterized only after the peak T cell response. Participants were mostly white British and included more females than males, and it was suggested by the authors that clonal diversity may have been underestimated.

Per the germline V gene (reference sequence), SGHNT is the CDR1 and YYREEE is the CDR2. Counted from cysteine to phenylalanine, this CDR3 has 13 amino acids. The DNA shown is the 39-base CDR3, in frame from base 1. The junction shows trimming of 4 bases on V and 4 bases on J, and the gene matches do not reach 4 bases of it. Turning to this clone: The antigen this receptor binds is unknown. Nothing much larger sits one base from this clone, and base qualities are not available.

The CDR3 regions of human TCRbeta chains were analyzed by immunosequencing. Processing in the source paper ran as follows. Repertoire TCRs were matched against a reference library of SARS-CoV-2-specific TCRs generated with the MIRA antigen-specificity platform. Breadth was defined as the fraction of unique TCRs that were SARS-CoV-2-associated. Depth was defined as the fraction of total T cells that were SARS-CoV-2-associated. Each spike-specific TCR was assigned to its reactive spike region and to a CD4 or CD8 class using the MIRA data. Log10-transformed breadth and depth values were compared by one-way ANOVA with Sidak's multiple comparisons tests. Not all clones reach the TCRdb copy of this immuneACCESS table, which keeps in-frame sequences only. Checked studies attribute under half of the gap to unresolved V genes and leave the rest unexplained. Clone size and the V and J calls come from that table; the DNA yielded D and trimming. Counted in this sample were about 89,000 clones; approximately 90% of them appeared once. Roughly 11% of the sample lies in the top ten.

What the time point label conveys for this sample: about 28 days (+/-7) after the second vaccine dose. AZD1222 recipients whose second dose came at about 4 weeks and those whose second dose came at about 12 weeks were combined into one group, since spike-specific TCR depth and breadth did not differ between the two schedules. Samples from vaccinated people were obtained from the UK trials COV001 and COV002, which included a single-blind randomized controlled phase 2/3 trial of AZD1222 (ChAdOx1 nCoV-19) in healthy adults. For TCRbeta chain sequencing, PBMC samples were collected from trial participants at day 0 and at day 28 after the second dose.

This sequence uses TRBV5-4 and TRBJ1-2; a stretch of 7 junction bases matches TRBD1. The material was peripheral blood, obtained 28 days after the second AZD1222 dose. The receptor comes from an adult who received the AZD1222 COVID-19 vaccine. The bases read TGTGCCAGCAGCGAGGGACAGATCTATGGCTACACCTTC. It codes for CASSEGQIYGYTF.